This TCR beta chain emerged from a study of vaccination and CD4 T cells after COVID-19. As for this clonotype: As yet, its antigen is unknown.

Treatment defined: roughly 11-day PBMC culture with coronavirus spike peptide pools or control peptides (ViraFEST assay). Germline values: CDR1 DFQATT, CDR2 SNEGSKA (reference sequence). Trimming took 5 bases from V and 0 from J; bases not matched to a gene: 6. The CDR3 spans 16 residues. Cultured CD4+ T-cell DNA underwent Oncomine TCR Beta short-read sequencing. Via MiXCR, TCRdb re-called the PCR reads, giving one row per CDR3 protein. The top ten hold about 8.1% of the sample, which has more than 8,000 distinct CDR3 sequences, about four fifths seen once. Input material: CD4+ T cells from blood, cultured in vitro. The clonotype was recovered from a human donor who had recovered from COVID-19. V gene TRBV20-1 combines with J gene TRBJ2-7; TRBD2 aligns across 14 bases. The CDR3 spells CSAQGTSGSSSYEQYF. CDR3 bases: TGCAGTGCTCAAGGGACTAGCGGGAGCAGCTCCTACGAGCAGTACTTC.